The 5 T cell receptor beta chains listed next were all sequenced from one sample in a study of tumor and adjacent non-tumor tissue in lung cancer. Three rounds of nested PCR, following a modified ARM-PCR protocol, produced the TCRbeta library. TCRdb analysed the multiplex PCR reads with MiXCR anew, one entry per CDR3 protein. The sample has 89,000 or so distinct CDR3 sequences; about 61% are singletons. The template was RNA from unsorted bulk tissue. Sequencing was carried out using lung tumor tissue. Source of these receptors: a man aged 70 or older with non-small cell lung cancer.

Regarding this clonotype: The final CDR3 position lacks the conserved phenylalanine or tryptophan, pointing to a likely read error. This rearrangement joins TRBV11-2 to TRBJ2-3; tentatively, D is TRBD1 or TRBD2 (5 bases each). V was pared by 5 bases and J by 0 bases, with 21 bases between. CDR1 SGHAT and CDR2 FQNNGV come from the germline V gene. CDR3 length: 18 amino acids. The CDR3 sequence is CASSPVLTGPLSTDTQYL. The CDR3 nucleotides read TGTGCCAGCAGCCCTGTACTAACGGGGCCCTTGAGCACAGATACGCAGTATTTG.

Concerning this clonotype: Possible read error: a much larger clone is one base away. Given the absence of the conserved phenylalanine or tryptophan at the CDR3 end, a read error is likely. The gene calls are TRBV30 and TRBJ1-5; D is perhaps TRBD1 (6 bases). This CDR3 has 15 residues. Germline-derived CDR1 and CDR2 are GTSNPN and SVGIG (reference sequence). Here the CDR3 DNA reads TGTGCCTGGAAGGACAGAGATAATGGCAATCAGTCCCAGCATTCT. Its protein product is CAWKDRDNGNQSQHS.

This clonotype was detected once. One end of the junction varies from germline; a read error may be responsible. CDR3 sequence: CSALRDKGRETQYF. CDR3 bases: TGCAGTGCTCTACGGGACAAGGGGCGAGAGACTCAGTACTTC. This rearrangement joins TRBV20-1 to TRBJ2-5, with a weak D call TRBD1 (6 bases). Looked up from germline, CDR1 is DFQATT and CDR2 is SNEGSKA (reference sequence). This CDR3 comprises 14 residues.

As for this clonotype: An end of the junction differs from the germline gene, which may be a read error. CDR3 amino acids: CTARDIWRGKNTEAFF. CDR3 DNA: TGCACTGCTAGAGATATCTGGAGGGGGAAGAACACTGAAGCTTTCTTT. The rearrangement joins TRBV20-1 to TRBJ1-1; D is possibly TRBD1 (6 bases). The CDR3 consists of 16 residues. Per the germline V gene, CDR1 is DFQATT and CDR2 is SNEGSKA (reference sequence).

This clonotype was counted a few times. The chain is built from TRBV19 and TRBJ1-2; TRBD1 is a possible D gene (5 bases). Trimming removed 4 bases at V and 4 bases at J, with 19 bases between. This CDR3 region has 16 residues. Germline V gene data show CDR1 as LNHDA and CDR2 as SQIVND (reference sequence). DNA of the CDR3: TGTGCCAGTAGTACCCGATCGGGGCCACGCAGCTATGGCTACACCTTC. Translation: CASSTRSGPRSYGYTF.